This entry lists 17 T cell receptor beta chains sequenced from one sample in a study of CD8+ T cells in alopecia areata. Extracted from the samples, RNA was reverse transcribed into cDNA to serve as the sequencing template. Here immunoSEQ multiplex PCR was the method, and the copy in TCRdb shows in-frame clones only, minus some. The sample has 220,000 or so clones; about three fifths are singletons. Sample: CD4+ T cells sorted from blood, taken at week 0. These receptors all come from a human donor with alopecia areata.

The chain employs TRBV2 and TRBJ1-1; TRBD1 aligns across 7 bases. Unmatched junction bases numbered 8, after V lost 6 bases and J lost 7 bases. The V gene's germline CDR1 is SNHLY and CDR2 FYNNEI. CDR3 length equals 13 residues. Here the CDR3 reads CASRQGTDLEAFF. DNA of the CDR3: TGTGCCAGCAGACAAGGGACAGATCTTGAAGCTTTCTTT.

The sample holds a few counts of this clone. This chain joins TRBV23-1 and TRBJ1-5, with D hard to call. TRBV23-1 is an ORF, with its function uncertain. Deletions cut 0 bases from V and 7 bases from J, with 7 bases between. The CDR3 consists of 13 residues. CDR3: CASSQSTVQPQHF. The CDR3 DNA reads as TGCGCCAGCAGTCAATCTACAGTGCAGCCCCAGCATTTT.

This clone was observed a single time. This rearrangement joins TRBV13 to TRBJ1-3, with a tentative D call TRBD1 (5 bases). CDR1 PRHDT and CDR2 FYEKMQ come from the germline V gene (reference sequence). Trimming took off 5 bases at V and 6 bases at J, with 11 bases between the two ends. This CDR3 region has 13 residues. The CDR3 DNA reads as TGTGCCAGCAGCCCTTCCGGGGCAAACACCATATATTTT. Translating it yields CASSPSGANTIYF.

The rearrangement joins TRBV9 to TRBJ2-3, with 8 bases lining up with TRBD2. CDR3 length: 16 residues. The junction had 14 bases not matched to a gene; V was cut back by 5 bases and J by 6 bases. Germline loops: CDR1 SGDLS, CDR2 YYNGEE. CDR3 sequence: CASSAGGRRELDTQYF. DNA of the CDR3: TGTGCCAGCAGTGCCGGCGGGAGGCGGGAGTTGGATACGCAGTATTTT.

V is TRBV27 and J is TRBJ2-7; a possible D gene is TRBD1 (5 bases). CDR3 size: 15 residues. V lost 5 bases and J 6 bases, leaving 20 bases between the germline ends. Germline V gives CDR1 MNHEY, CDR2 SMNVEV (reference sequence). The chain's CDR3 is CASSPSRGSLGEQYF. CDR3 coding DNA: TGTGCCAGCAGTCCCTCAAGGGGTTCGCTGGGCGAGCAGTACTTC.

The rearrangement joins TRBV29-1 to TRBJ2-3, with a possible D match to TRBD1 (6 bases). Trimming took off 3 bases at V and 1 base at J, with 23 bases between the two ends. The CDR3 length is 18 residues. Germline assignment: CDR1 SQVTM and CDR2 ANQGSEA. The CDR3 is CSVEDRVESAGGTDTQYF. CDR3 DNA: TGCAGCGTTGAGGATCGAGTGGAAAGTGCAGGGGGCACAGATACGCAGTATTTT.

The genes are TRBV25-1 and TRBJ2-7; D uncertain. Trimming stripped 5 bases from V and 3 bases from J, with 17 bases between. The germline V gene encodes CDR1 MGHDK and CDR2 SYGVNS. The CDR3 runs 15 residues. The CDR3: CASSTWGGKGYEQYF. CDR3 bases: TGTGCCAGCAGTACCTGGGGTGGAAAGGGCTACGAGCAGTACTTC.

In its sample, this clone was seen once. V is TRBV27 and J is TRBJ1-6; D unclear. Germline CDR1 is MNHEY and CDR2 is SMNVEV (reference sequence). Trimming removed 4 bases from V and 7 bases from J, with 11 bases in between. The CDR3 loop spans 14 amino acids. The CDR3 here is CASSSALGNSPLHF. CDR3 sequence (DNA): TGTGCCAGCAGTTCGGCCTTAGGGAATTCACCCCTCCACTTT.

The rearrangement uses TRBV23-1 and TRBJ1-2, with D perhaps matching TRBD1 (6 bases). TRBV23-1 qualifies as an ORF whose function is uncertain. The CDR3 runs to 14 residues. Trimming took 2 bases from V and 3 from J, leaving 10 bases between them. The CDR3 here is CASSQTGKYYGYTF. The CDR3 DNA reads TGCGCCAGCAGTCAAACAGGGAAGTACTATGGCTACACCTTC.

J is TRBJ2-3 and V is TRBV18; D not certain. Germline assignment: CDR1 KGHSH and CDR2 LQKENI. The V end lost 3 bases, the J end lost 3 bases, and 10 bases lay between the germline ends. The CDR3 contains 14 residues. For the CDR3, the DNA is TGTGCCAGCTCACCGGCAGGCTGGACAGATACGCAGTATTTT. Amino acids: CASSPAGWTDTQYF.

The chain recombines TRBV6-1 with TRBJ1-4; the D gene is possibly TRBD1 (6 bases). The CDR3 covers 13 residues. The V gene's germline CDR1 is MNHNS and CDR2 SASEGT. The V end was cut by 7 bases, the J end by 3 bases, with 9 bases between. CDR3 residues: CASNSGANEKLFF. DNA of the CDR3: TGTGCCAGCAACTCAGGGGCTAATGAAAAACTGTTTTTT.

Only one count was recorded for this clone. The chain combines TRBV9 with TRBJ2-3; D possibly uses TRBD1 or TRBD2 (6 bases each). Germline V gives CDR1 SGDLS, CDR2 YYNGEE. V lost 3 bases and J lost 5, with 13 bases in between. The CDR3 is made up of 14 amino acids. CDR3 loop: CASSAPGAGDTQYF. Here the CDR3 DNA reads TGTGCCAGCAGCGCTCCGGGGGCAGGAGATACGCAGTATTTT.

The chain uses TRBV29-1 and TRBJ2-1; a weak D match, TRBD2 (6 bases). The germline V gene has CDR1 SQVTM and CDR2 ANQGSEA. This CDR3 is built from 14 residues. V lost 4 bases and J lost 0, with 10 bases in between. CDR3 DNA: TGCAGCGTTGGGAGGGAGCCCTCCTACAATGAGCAGTTCTTC. Its protein is CSVGREPSYNEQFF.

The gene calls are TRBV5-1 and TRBJ2-3; the match to TRBD2 covers 12 bases. CDR3 length equals 16 residues. Per the germline V gene, CDR1 is SGHRS and CDR2 is YFSETQ. V dropped 4 bases and J dropped 0; count of bases not matched to a gene: 3. CDR3 bases: TGCGCCAGCAGCGTCGGACTAGCGGGAAGCACAGATACGCAGTATTTT. Translation gives CASSVGLAGSTDTQYF.

V gene TRBV29-1 combines with J gene TRBJ1-2, with unresolved D. CDR1 and CDR2 (germline): SQVTM, ANQGSEA. V was clipped by 2 bases and J by 2 bases, with 9 bases between them. CDR3 length equals 13 residues. CDR3 sequence: CSVEYSLNYGYTF. In DNA, the CDR3 is TGCAGCGTTGAATACAGCCTAAACTATGGCTACACCTTC.

The sample holds one count of this clone. The gene calls are TRBV6-5 and TRBJ2-7; D assignment may be TRBD1 or TRBD2 (5 bases each). V was cut by 0 bases and J by 2 bases, with 11 bases left in between. Germline CDR1 is MNHEY and CDR2 is SVGAGI. The CDR3 covers 15 residues. DNA of the CDR3: TGTGCCAGCAGTTACTCGTCGAGGGGAGCCTACGAGCAGTACTTC. Amino acids: CASSYSSRGAYEQYF.

The chain has TRBV5-1 and TRBJ2-4, with 7 bases matching TRBD2. Germline V gives CDR1 SGHRS, CDR2 YFSETQ. The V gene end was trimmed by 4 bases and the J gene end by 6 bases; junction bases not matched to a gene: 10. The CDR3 is 15 amino acids. The CDR3 loop is CASSGGRDPRNIQYF. As DNA, the CDR3 is TGCGCCAGCAGCGGAGGGAGGGACCCTAGAAACATTCAGTACTTC.